Sequencing of this T cell receptor beta chain was carried out in a study of hypomethylating agent response in myelodysplastic syndrome. Study context: Donors were myelodysplastic syndrome patients: 2 female, fewer than 10 male.

Clones were read by immunoSEQ multiplex PCR, and TCRdb kept only the in-frame ones, dropping some. The profile shows 3,000 to 4,000 clones, more than 75% of them singletons. The sample in question was bone marrow, obtained before or after starting hypomethylating agent treatment for myelodysplastic syndrome (not recorded which). The clonotype comes from a human donor with myelodysplastic syndrome.

DNA for the CDR3: TGTGCCAGCAGCTCCCACGACAGGAGGGATACTGAAGCTTTCTTT. Translating it yields CASSSHDRRDTEAFF. The chain has TRBV7-6 and TRBJ1-1; D may be TRBD1 (6 bases). The CDR3 contains 15 residues. V shed 4 bases and J shed 5 bases, with 17 bases lying between them. Germline CDR1 SGHVS, CDR2 FNYEAQ.